The source of this TCR beta chain is a study of cytomegalovirus exposure and HLA in healthy donors. TCRdb keeps only in-frame clones here, not all; method: immunoSEQ multiplex PCR. This sample has around 150,000 clones, with approximately 82% found just once. Study-level findings and limits: According to reports, the classifier identified cytomegalovirus status with high specificity and sensitivity. Altogether, about 160 TCR beta chains were recorded as cytomegalovirus-associated.

Notes on this clone: Its specificity is not known.

V lost 1 base and J 8 bases, leaving 11 bases between the germline ends. CDR1 is MNHNY, CDR2 SVGAGI, per germline (reference sequence). This CDR3 is built from 13 residues. Sample: PBMCs. The TCR sequence derives from a man younger than 45 in good health and CMV-seropositive. The J gene is TRBJ1-1, the V gene TRBV6-6, with TRBD1 as a possible D gene (5 bases). The CDR3 region has the DNA TGTGCCAGCAGTTACTGGGGGGAAGGGGAAGCTTTCTTT. Translating it yields CASSYWGEGEAFF.